The present TCR beta chain was sequenced within a study of T cells after yellow fever vaccination. Whole-study findings and limits: Most clones from primary vaccination resurfaced after the booster (around 95% CD4, more than 75% CD8). By day 5 rather than day 15, the secondary response had peaked, though it was weaker. Contaminants from the bulk population, in the form of abundant clonotypes, could be found in FACS-sorted repertoires.

Trimming pared 0 bases from V and 6 bases from J, leaving 20 bases between. The CDR3 loop spans 18 amino acids. From germline, CDR1 is MNHEY and CDR2 SVGAGI. Worth noting for this clonotype: No antigen is known for it.

TCRdb ran MiXCR on the 5' RACE reads and lists one entry per CDR3 protein. The sample lists roughly 500,000 distinct CDR3 sequences, over 15% occurring once. The chain couples TRBV6-5 to TRBJ2-2; D is undetermined. The sequences come from PBMCs, collected 15 days after the yellow fever booster vaccination. This clonotype was obtained from a man aged 25-45 years who received the YFV17D yellow fever vaccine. The CDR3 region is CASSYSYSLSTSAGELFF. Here the CDR3 DNA reads TGTGCCAGCAGTTACTCGTACAGTTTATCGACGAGTGCCGGGGAGCTGTTTTTT.